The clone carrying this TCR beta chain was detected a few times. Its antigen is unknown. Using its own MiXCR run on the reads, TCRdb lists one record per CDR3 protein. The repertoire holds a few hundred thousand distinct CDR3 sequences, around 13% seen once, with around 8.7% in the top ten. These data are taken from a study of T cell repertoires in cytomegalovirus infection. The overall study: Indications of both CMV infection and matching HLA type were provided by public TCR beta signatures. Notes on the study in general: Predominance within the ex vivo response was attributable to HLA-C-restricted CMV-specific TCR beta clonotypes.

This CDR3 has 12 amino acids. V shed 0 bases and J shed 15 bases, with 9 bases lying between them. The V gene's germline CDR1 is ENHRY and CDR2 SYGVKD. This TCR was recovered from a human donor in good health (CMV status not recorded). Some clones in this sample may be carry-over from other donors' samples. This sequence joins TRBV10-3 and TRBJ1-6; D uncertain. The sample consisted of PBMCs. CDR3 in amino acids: CAISESVGILHF. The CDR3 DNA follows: TGTGCCATCAGTGAGTCTGTCGGAATCCTCCACTTT.